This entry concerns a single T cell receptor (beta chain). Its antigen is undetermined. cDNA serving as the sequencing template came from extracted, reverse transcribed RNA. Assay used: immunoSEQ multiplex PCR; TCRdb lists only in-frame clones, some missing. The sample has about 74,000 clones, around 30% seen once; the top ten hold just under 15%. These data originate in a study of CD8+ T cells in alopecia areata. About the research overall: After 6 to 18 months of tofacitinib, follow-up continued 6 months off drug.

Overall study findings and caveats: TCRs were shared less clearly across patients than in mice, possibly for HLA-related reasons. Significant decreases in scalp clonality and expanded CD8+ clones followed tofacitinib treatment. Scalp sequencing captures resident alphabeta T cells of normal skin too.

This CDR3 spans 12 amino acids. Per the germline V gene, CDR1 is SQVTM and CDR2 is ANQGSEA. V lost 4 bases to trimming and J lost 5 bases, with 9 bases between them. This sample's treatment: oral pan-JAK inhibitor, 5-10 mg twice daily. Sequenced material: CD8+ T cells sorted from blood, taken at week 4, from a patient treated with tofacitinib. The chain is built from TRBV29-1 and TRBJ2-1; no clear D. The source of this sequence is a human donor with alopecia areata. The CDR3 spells CSVAKPNNEQFF. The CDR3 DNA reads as TGCAGCGTTGCAAAACCCAACAATGAGCAGTTCTTC.